These 6 T cell receptor beta chains were all obtained from the same sample, sequenced in a study of OX40 agonist ivuxolimab in advanced cancers. Assay used: immunoSEQ multiplex PCR; TCRdb lists only in-frame clones, some missing. The table includes 80,000 to 95,000 clones, under 95% detected once. The material was CD4+ or CD8+ T cells sorted from blood, obtained in a trial of the OX40 agonist ivuxolimab. All receptors derive from an adult with an advanced solid tumor such as melanoma, head and neck, liver or kidney cancer.

The CDR3 DNA reads as TGTGCCAGTAGTCCCTGGACAGGGGGCCCTCTGAACACTGAAGCTTTCTTT. This gives the protein CASSPWTGGPLNTEAFF. The chain employs TRBV19 and TRBJ1-1; 11 nucleotides agree with TRBD1. The J segment lost 0 bases and the V segment lost 5 bases, leaving 8 bases of the junction unmatched. The length of the CDR3 is 17 residues. Per the germline V gene, CDR1 is LNHDA and CDR2 is SQIVND (reference sequence). The full variable domain, rest sourced from reference TRBV19 and TRBJ1-1, is DGGITQSPKYLFRKEGQNVTLSCEQNLNHDAMYWYRQDPGQGLRLIYYSQIVNDFQKGDIAEGYSVSREKKESFPLTVTSAQKNPTAFYLCASSPWTGGPLNTEAFFGQGTRLTVV.

The V call is TRBV7-3, the J call TRBJ2-3; D is ambiguous. The germline gives CDR1 SGHTA, CDR2 FQGTGA. Deletions cut 8 bases from V and 3 bases from J, with 9 bases between. This CDR3 is built from 12 residues. CDR3 protein: CASVNRTDTQYF. CDR3 in DNA: TGTGCCAGCGTAAACCGGACAGATACGCAGTATTTT.

This sequence joins TRBV9 and TRBJ2-5; D is perhaps TRBD2 (5 bases). Between the trimmed V and J ends, which lost 0 bases and 3 bases, there was a span of 12 bases. CDR1 SGDLS and CDR2 YYNGEE come from the germline V gene. This CDR3 spans 15 amino acids. The CDR3 protein is CASSVGRGREETQYF. The CDR3 coding sequence is TGTGCCAGCAGCGTAGGGCGCGGGCGGGAAGAGACCCAGTACTTC. Drawing the rest from reference TRBV9 and TRBJ2-5, the complete variable domain is DSGVTQTPKHLITATGQRVTLRCSPRSGDLSVYWYQQSLDQGLQFLIQYYNGEERAKGNILERFSAQQFPDLHSELNLSSLELGDSALYFCASSVGRGREETQYFGPGTRLLVL.

The CDR3 sequence is CASRGGHPHGYTF. The CDR3 DNA follows: TGTGCCAGCAGGGGGGGCCACCCCCATGGCTACACCTTC. The J gene is TRBJ1-2, the V gene TRBV27; TRBD1 might be the D (6 bases). Trimming took off 6 bases at V and 6 bases at J, with 14 bases between the two ends. CDR1 and CDR2 (germline): MNHEY, SMNVEV (reference sequence). CDR3 length: 13 amino acids.

This chain joins TRBV28 and TRBJ2-2; D is unclear. The CDR3 loop spans 15 amino acids. Germline values: CDR1 MDHEN, CDR2 SYDVKM. V lost 7 bases and J 8 bases, leaving 20 bases between the germline ends. The CDR3 reads CASTDTWVAEGELFF. The CDR3 nucleotides are TGTGCCAGCACCGACACCTGGGTTGCGGAGGGGGAGCTGTTTTTT. Looking up the rest from reference TRBV28 and TRBJ2-2 gives the full variable domain: DVKVTQSSRYLVKRTGEKVFLECVQDMDHENMFWYRQDPGLGLRLIYFSYDVKMKEKGDIPEGYSVSREKKERFSLILESASTNQTSMYLCASTDTWVAEGELFFGEGSRLTVL.

The gene calls are TRBV27 and TRBJ1-1, with TRBD1 as a possible D gene (5 bases). Deletions cut 4 bases from V and 11 bases from J, with 11 bases between. Germline V CDR1 and CDR2: MNHEY, SMNVEV (reference sequence). The CDR3 spans 11 residues. Here the CDR3 reads CASSSQRGAFF. The CDR3 coding sequence is TGTGCCAGCAGTTCGCAGCGGGGGGCTTTCTTT.